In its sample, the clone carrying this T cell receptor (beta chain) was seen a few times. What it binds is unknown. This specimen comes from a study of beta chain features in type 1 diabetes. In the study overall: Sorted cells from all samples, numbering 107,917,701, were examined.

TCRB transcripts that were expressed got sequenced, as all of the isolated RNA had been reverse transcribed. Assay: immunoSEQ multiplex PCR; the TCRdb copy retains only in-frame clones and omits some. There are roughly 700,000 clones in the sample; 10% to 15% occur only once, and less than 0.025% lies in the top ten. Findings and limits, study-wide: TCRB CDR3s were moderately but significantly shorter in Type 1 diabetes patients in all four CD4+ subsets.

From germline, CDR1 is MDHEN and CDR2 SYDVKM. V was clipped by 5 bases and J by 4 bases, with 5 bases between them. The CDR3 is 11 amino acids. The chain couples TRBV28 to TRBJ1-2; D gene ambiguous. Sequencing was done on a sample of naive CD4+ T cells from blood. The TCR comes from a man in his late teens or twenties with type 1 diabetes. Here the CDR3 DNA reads TGTGCCAGCAGTAAAGGCTATGGCTACACCTTC. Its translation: CASSKGYGYTF.